The rows below give T cell receptor beta chains drawn from one sample of a study of breast tumors, draining lymph nodes, adjacent tissues. Each CDR3 protein is one row after TCRdb ran MiXCR on the multiplex PCR reads. The sample contains roughly 15,000 distinct CDR3 sequences, approximately 51% of which appear only once. Sequences were obtained from tumor-adjacent breast tissue. The receptor source for this set is a female donor with breast cancer. Some clones in this sample may be carry-over from other donors' samples. The CDR3 runs from the conserved cysteine through the conserved F or W. D genes are given only for firm matches. Not every row has a clone size; where given, it reads once, few, many or a size class.

j_call: TRBJ2-7
clone_size: once
v_call: TRBV30
d_call: NA
cdr3_nt: TGTGCCTGGAGTGTGGGTGACTACGAGCAGTACTTC
cdr3_aa: CAWSVGDYEQYF

j_call: TRBJ2-3
clone_size: NA
v_call: TRBV19
d_call: TRBD2
cdr3_nt: TGTGCCAGTAGTTCCTCGGGACTAGCGGGAGCAGATACGCAGTATTATTTT
cdr3_aa: CASSSSGLAGADTQYYF

j_call: TRBJ2-4
clone_size: medium-sized
v_call: TRBV6-2/TRBV6-3
d_call: NA
cdr3_nt: TGTGCCAGCACCGACGCGGATGGCAAAAACATTCAGTACTTC
cdr3_aa: CASTDADGKNIQYF

j_call: TRBJ1-2
clone_size: NA
v_call: TRBV12-3/TRBV12-4
d_call: TRBD1
cdr3_nt: TGTGCCAGCAGTCCGGGACAGGGGATTAGCTACACCTTC
cdr3_aa: CASSPGQGISYTF

j_call: TRBJ2-1
clone_size: many
v_call: TRBV12-3/TRBV12-4
d_call: TRBD1
cdr3_nt: TGTGCCAGCAGTCTCTATAGGACAGGGGGCCGCGCATTCTTC
cdr3_aa: CASSLYRTGGRAFF

j_call: TRBJ1-4
clone_size: medium-sized
v_call: TRBV15
d_call: NA
cdr3_nt: TGTGCCACCAGCCTTTTAACAGAAAAACTGTTTTTT
cdr3_aa: CATSLLTEKLFF

j_call: TRBJ1-1
clone_size: many
v_call: TRBV19
d_call: NA
cdr3_nt: TGTGCCAGTAGTAAAGACAGCCCCACTGAAGCTTTCTTT
cdr3_aa: CASSKDSPTEAFF

j_call: TRBJ2-5
clone_size: medium-sized
v_call: TRBV7-9
d_call: TRBD2
cdr3_nt: TGTGCCAGCAGCCCTAATACCCCGGGACTAGAACAAGAGACCCAGTACTTC
cdr3_aa: CASSPNTPGLEQETQYF

j_call: TRBJ1-5
clone_size: NA
v_call: TRBV11-3
d_call: TRBD1
cdr3_nt: TGTGCCAGCAGCCCCGGACAGGGAATCGGTAGCAATCAGCCCCCGCATTTT
cdr3_aa: CASSPGQGIGSNQPPHF

j_call: TRBJ2-3
clone_size: few
v_call: TRBV2
d_call: NA
cdr3_nt: TGTGCCATTGGGGACTCGAGCACAGATACGCAGTATTTT
cdr3_aa: CAIGDSSTDTQYF

j_call: TRBJ2-7
clone_size: NA
v_call: TRBV7-9
d_call: TRBD2
cdr3_nt: TGTGCCAGCAGCCCCCTGGGGGGGGCCTACGAGCAGTACTTC
cdr3_aa: CASSPLGGAYEQYF

j_call: TRBJ2-1
clone_size: NA
v_call: TRBV9
d_call: TRBD2
cdr3_nt: TGTGCCAGCAGCGGTGGGACTAGCGGGATCGATGAGCAGTTCTTC
cdr3_aa: CASSGGTSGIDEQFF

j_call: TRBJ1-2
clone_size: NA
v_call: TRBV4-3
d_call: TRBD1
cdr3_nt: TGCGCCAGCAGCCACCCAGGGGGCGCCTCCCATGGCTACACCTTC
cdr3_aa: CASSHPGGASHGYTF

j_call: TRBJ2-2
clone_size: many
v_call: TRBV7-3
d_call: TRBD1
cdr3_nt: TGTGCCAGCAGCCCGCAGGGGGCACAAACCGGGGAGCTGTTTTTT
cdr3_aa: CASSPQGAQTGELFF

j_call: TRBJ2-1
clone_size: medium-sized
v_call: TRBV20-1
d_call: TRBD2
cdr3_nt: TGCAGTGCTAAGACTAGCAGACACAATGAGCAGTTCTTC
cdr3_aa: CSAKTSRHNEQFF

j_call: TRBJ1-4
clone_size: NA
v_call: TRBV6-1
d_call: NA
cdr3_nt: TGTGCCAGCAGTCAGGCAGTGCGGAGTGAAAAACTGTTTTTT
cdr3_aa: CASSQAVRSEKLFF

j_call: TRBJ2-1
clone_size: many
v_call: TRBV6-5
d_call: TRBD2
cdr3_nt: TGTGCCAGCAGCCGCGGGGGGTCCCACAATGAGCAGTTCTTC
cdr3_aa: CASSRGGSHNEQFF

j_call: TRBJ1-1
clone_size: NA
v_call: TRBV6-5
d_call: NA
cdr3_nt: TGTGCCAGCAGAAGGGGGGGCACTGAAGCTTTCTTT
cdr3_aa: CASRRGGTEAFF

j_call: TRBJ2-2
clone_size: many
v_call: TRBV28
d_call: TRBD2
cdr3_nt: TGTGCCACTAATAGCGGGAGAGACACCGGGGAGCTGTTTTTT
cdr3_aa: CATNSGRDTGELFF

j_call: TRBJ2-3
clone_size: NA
v_call: TRBV20-1
d_call: NA
cdr3_nt: TGCAGTGCTCCCGGGGATCCCAACACAGATACGCAGTATTTT
cdr3_aa: CSAPGDPNTDTQYF

j_call: TRBJ2-1
clone_size: NA
v_call: TRBV10-3
d_call: TRBD1
cdr3_nt: TGTGCCATCTCTAACGGACAGGGTATTTTCAATGAGCAGTTCTTC
cdr3_aa: CAISNGQGIFNEQFF

j_call: TRBJ2-1
clone_size: many
v_call: TRBV14
d_call: NA
cdr3_nt: TGTGCCAGCAGCCTGAAGACTACGTACCTCCCCAATGAGCAGTTCTTC
cdr3_aa: CASSLKTTYLPNEQFF

j_call: TRBJ2-7
clone_size: medium-sized
v_call: TRBV4-3
d_call: TRBD2
cdr3_nt: TGCGCCAGCAGCCAAGATCTCCCCCCAGCGGGGGGGGAGTACGAGCAGTACTTC
cdr3_aa: CASSQDLPPAGGEYEQYF

j_call: TRBJ2-7
clone_size: NA
v_call: TRBV5-1
d_call: NA
cdr3_nt: TGCGCCAGCAGCCTGTTTGTCGGGGAGGCGCAGTACTTC
cdr3_aa: CASSLFVGEAQYF

j_call: TRBJ1-5
clone_size: medium-sized
v_call: TRBV10-3
d_call: NA
cdr3_nt: TGTGCCATCAGTGAGTCTGGGGGGTCAGATCAGCCCCAGCATTTT
cdr3_aa: CAISESGGSDQPQHF

j_call: TRBJ2-7
clone_size: NA
v_call: TRBV9
d_call: TRBD2
cdr3_nt: TGTGCCAGCAGCGGTGGGACTAGCCGCTTACAGTACTTC
cdr3_aa: CASSGGTSRLQYF

j_call: TRBJ2-7
clone_size: medium-sized
v_call: TRBV29-1
d_call: TRBD2
cdr3_nt: TGCAGCGCGTTCAGCGGGAGTAGGGCCTACGAGCAGTACTTC
cdr3_aa: CSAFSGSRAYEQYF

j_call: TRBJ1-4
clone_size: NA
v_call: TRBV19
d_call: NA
cdr3_nt: TGTGCCAGTAGCCGCAGGTACAGTGAAAAACTGTTTTTT
cdr3_aa: CASSRRYSEKLFF

j_call: TRBJ2-3
clone_size: many
v_call: TRBV24-1
d_call: NA
cdr3_nt: TGTGCCACCAGTGAAAGCGGAAGCCCGGGGAGCACAGATACGCAGTATTTT
cdr3_aa: CATSESGSPGSTDTQYF

j_call: TRBJ2-7
clone_size: NA
v_call: TRBV6-5
d_call: TRBD2
cdr3_nt: TGTGCCAGCAGTAGGACGACTAGCTCAGGCGAGCAGTACTTC
cdr3_aa: CASSRTTSSGEQYF